This record looks at one T cell receptor beta chain sequence and its context. The sample comes from a study of blood T cell repertoires in COVID-19. Looking at the study overall: The analysed material was cDNA or gDNA that came from T cells, B-cell-depleted T cells, or PBMCs.

Trimming took off 10 bases at V and 3 bases at J, with 16 bases between the two ends. Germline V gives CDR1 MNHEY, CDR2 SVGAGI. The CDR3 is 15 amino acids. Original methodology: Estimates of nucleated cell counts were drawn from the amplification of reference gene primers. Produced via immunoSEQ multiplex PCR; TCRdb's table is partial and in-frame only. The V and J calls and clone size are taken from that table; D and trimming were inferred from the DNA. Among roughly 60,000 clones listed, about four fifths were seen once. The TCR was taken from a woman aged 80 or over with acute or convalescent COVID-19. The sample consisted of peripheral blood. The chain uses TRBV6-5 and TRBJ1-6; no clear D. In DNA form, the CDR3 reads TGTGCCACTCGGAACGGGAACCTCTATAATTCACCCCTCCACTTT. It is translated as CATRNGNLYNSPLHF.